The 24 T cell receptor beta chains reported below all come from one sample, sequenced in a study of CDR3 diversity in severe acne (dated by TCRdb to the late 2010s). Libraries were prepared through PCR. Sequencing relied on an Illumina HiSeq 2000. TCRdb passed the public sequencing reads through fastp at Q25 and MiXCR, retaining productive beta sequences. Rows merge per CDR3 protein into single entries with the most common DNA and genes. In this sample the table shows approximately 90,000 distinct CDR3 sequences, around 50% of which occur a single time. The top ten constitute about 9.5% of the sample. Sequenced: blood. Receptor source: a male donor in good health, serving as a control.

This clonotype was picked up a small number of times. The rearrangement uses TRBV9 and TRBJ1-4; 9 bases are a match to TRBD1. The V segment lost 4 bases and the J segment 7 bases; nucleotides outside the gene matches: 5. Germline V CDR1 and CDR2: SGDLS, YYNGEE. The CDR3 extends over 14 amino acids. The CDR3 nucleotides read TGTGCCAGCAGCCCAAGACAGGGGGGTGAAAAACTGTTTTTT. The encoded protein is CASSPRQGGEKLFF.

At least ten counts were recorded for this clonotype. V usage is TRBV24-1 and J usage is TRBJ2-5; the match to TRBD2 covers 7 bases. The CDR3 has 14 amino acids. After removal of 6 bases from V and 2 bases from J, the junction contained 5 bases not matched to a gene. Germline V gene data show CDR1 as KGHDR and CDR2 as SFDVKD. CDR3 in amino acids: CATSPASGQETQYF. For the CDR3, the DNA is TGTGCCACCAGTCCCGCTAGCGGTCAAGAGACCCAGTACTTC.

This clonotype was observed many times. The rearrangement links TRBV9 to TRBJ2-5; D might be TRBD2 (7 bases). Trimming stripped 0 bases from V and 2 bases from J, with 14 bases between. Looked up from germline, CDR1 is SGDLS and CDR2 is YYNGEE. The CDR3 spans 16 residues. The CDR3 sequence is CASSVGHAGAQETQYF. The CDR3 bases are TGTGCCAGCAGCGTAGGTCATGCGGGGGCTCAAGAGACCCAGTACTTC.

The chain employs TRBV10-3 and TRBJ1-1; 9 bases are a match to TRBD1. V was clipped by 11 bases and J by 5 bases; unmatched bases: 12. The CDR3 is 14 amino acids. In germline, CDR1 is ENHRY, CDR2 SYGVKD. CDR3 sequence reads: CAVKQGASGTEAFF. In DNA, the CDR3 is TGTGCCGTGAAACAGGGGGCGAGTGGGACTGAAGCTTTCTTT.

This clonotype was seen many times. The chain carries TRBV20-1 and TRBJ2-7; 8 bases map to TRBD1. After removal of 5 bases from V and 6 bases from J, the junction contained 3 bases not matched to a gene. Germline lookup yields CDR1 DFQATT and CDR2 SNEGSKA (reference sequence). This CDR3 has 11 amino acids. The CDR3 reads CSAWTGSEQYF. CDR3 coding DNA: TGCAGTGCTTGGACAGGGAGCGAGCAGTACTTC.

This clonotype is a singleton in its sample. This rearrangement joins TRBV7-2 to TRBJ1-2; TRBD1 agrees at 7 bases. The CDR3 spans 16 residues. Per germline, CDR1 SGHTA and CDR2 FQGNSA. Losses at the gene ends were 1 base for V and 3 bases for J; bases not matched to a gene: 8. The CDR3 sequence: CASSLVTGTVDYGYTF. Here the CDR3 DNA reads TGTGCCAGCAGCTTAGTAACCGGGACAGTGGACTATGGCTACACCTTC.

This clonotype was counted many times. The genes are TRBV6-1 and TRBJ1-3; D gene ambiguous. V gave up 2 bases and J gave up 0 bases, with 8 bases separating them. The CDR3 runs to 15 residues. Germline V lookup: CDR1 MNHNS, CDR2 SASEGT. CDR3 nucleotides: TGTGCCAGCAGTGAAAGGACGAGCTCTGGAAACACCATATATTTT. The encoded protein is CASSERTSSGNTIYF.

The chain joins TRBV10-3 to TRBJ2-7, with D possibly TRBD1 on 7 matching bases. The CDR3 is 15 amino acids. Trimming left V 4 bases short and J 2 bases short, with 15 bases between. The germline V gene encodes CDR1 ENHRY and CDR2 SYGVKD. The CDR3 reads CAISAGGGQTYEQYF. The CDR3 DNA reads TGTGCCATCAGTGCCGGAGGGGGACAGACCTACGAGCAGTACTTC.

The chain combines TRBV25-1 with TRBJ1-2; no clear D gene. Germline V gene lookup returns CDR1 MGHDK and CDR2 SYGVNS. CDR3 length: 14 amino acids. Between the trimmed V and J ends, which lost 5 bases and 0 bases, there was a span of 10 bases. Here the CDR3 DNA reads TGTGCCAGCAGTTTGTTGGGGACTAACTATGGCTACACCTTC. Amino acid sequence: CASSLLGTNYGYTF.

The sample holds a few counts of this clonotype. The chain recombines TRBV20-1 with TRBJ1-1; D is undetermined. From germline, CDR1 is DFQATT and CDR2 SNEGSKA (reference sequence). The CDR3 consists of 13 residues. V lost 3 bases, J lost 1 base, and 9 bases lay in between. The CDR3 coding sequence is TGCAGTGCTAGGAAAGGGAAGAACACTGAAGCTTTCTTT. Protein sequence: CSARKGKNTEAFF.

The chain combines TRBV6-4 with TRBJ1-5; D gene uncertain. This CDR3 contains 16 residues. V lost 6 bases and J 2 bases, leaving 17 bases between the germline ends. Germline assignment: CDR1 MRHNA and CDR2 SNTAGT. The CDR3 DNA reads TGTGCCAGCAGCTATATAGCGGGCTCGGGCAATCAGCCCCAGCATTTT. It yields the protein CASSYIAGSGNQPQHF.

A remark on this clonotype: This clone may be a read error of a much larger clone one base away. The CDR3 reads CASILESGNTMYF. The CDR3 nucleotides are TGTGCCAGCATTCTCGAGTCTGGAAACACCATGTATTTT. The V call is TRBV7-9, the J call TRBJ1-3; D is unclear. Germline V lookup: CDR1 SEHNR, CDR2 FQNEAQ (reference sequence). This CDR3 comprises 13 residues.

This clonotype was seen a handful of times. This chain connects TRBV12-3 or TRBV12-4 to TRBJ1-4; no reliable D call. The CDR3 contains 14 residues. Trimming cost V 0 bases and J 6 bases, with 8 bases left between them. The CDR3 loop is CASSLAQADEKLFF. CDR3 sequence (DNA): TGTGCCAGCAGTTTAGCCCAGGCGGATGAAAAACTGTTTTTT.

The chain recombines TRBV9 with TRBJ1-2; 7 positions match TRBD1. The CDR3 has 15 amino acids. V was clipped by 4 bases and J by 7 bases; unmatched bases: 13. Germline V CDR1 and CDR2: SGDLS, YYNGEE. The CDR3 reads CASSQPTGPRSGYTF. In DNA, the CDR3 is TGTGCCAGCAGCCAACCGACAGGGCCGCGTTCTGGCTACACCTTC.

This chain's CDR3 is CASSPTTGGISYGYTF. For the CDR3, the DNA is TGTGCCAGCAGCCCGACGACAGGGGGCATTTCATATGGCTACACCTTC. The rearrangement uses TRBV27 and TRBJ1-2; 10 bases line up with TRBD1. Germline assignment: CDR1 MNHEY and CDR2 SMNVEV (reference sequence). The CDR3 consists of 16 residues. With V trimmed by 6 bases and J by 5 bases, 12 bases remained unmatched.

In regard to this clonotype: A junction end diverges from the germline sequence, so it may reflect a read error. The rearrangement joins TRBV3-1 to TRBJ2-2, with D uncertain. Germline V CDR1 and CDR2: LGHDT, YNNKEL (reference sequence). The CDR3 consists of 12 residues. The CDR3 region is CVSSQSTGELFF. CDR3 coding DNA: TGTGTCAGCAGCCAAAGCACCGGGGAGCTGTTTTTT.

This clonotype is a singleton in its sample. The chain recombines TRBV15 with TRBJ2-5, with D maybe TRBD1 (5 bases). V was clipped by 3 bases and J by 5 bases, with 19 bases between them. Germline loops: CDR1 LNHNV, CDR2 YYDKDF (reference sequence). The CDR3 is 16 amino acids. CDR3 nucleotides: TGTGCCACCAGCAGGGACACCGCGCGGTTAGGGGAGACCCAGTACTTC. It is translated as CATSRDTARLGETQYF.

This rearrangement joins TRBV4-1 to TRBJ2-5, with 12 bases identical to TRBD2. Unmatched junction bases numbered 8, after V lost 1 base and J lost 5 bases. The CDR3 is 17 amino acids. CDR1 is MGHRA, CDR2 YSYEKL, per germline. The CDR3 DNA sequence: TGCGCCAGCAGCCAAGGTCTAGCGGGAGGGCCTGGGGAGACCCAGTACTTC. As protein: CASSQGLAGGPGETQYF.

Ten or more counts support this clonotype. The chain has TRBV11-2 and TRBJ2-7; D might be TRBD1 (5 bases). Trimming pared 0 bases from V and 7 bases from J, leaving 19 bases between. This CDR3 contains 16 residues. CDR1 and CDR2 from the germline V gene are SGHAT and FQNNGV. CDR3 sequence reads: CASSLEGGRLGPEQYF. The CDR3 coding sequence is TGTGCCAGCAGCTTAGAAGGTGGCCGATTGGGGCCTGAGCAGTACTTC.

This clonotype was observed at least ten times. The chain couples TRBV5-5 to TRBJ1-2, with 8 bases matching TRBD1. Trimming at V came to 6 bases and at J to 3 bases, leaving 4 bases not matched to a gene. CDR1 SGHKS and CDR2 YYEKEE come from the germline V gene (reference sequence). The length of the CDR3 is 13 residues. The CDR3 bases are TGTGCCAGCAACTACAGGGGGGACTATGGCTACACCTTC. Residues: CASNYRGDYGYTF.

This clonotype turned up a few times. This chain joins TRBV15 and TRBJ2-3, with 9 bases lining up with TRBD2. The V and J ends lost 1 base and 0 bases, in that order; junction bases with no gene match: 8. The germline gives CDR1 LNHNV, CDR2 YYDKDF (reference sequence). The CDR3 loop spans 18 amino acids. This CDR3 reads CATSRAVVAGASTDTQYF. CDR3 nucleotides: TGTGCCACCAGCAGAGCGGTGGTAGCGGGAGCTAGCACAGATACGCAGTATTTT.

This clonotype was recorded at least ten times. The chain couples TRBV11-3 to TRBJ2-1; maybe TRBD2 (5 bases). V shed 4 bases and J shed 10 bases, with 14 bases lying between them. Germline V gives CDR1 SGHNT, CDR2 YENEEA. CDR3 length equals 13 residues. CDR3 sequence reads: CASSSLVEGEQFF. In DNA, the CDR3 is TGTGCCAGCAGCTCTCTAGTCGAGGGCGAGCAGTTCTTC.

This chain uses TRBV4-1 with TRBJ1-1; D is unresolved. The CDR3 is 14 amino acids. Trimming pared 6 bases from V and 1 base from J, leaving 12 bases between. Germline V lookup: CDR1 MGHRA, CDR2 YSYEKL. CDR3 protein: CASRRKGENTEAFF. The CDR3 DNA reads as TGCGCCAGCAGGAGGAAGGGAGAGAACACTGAAGCTTTCTTT.

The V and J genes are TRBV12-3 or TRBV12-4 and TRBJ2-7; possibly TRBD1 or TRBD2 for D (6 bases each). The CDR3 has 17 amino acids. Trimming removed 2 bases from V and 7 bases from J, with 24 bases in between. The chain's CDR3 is CASSLQSGARGPVEQYF. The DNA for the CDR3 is TGTGCCAGCAGTTTACAGTCGGGGGCCAGAGGGCCTGTTGAGCAGTACTTC.